In this sample, the clone carrying this T cell receptor beta chain turned up a few times. Its matching antigen is unknown. The sample originates from a study of beta chain features in type 1 diabetes. Study observations and caveats: Reads derived from cDNA could over-represent cells showing high TCR expression.

Of the isolated RNA, all was reverse transcribed, and so the sequenced material was expressed TCRB transcripts. Data came from immunoSEQ multiplex PCR; TCRdb stores just in-frame clones and leaves some out. The table shows 400,000 to 600,000 clones, with approximately 28% occurring only once. The receptor was isolated from a man in his late teens or twenties in good health. The source material was naive CD4+ T cells from blood.

The CDR3 loop is CASSFRGLASYEQYF. Written as DNA, the CDR3 is TGTGCCAGCAGTTTCCGGGGCCTTGCCTCCTACGAGCAGTACTTC. The chain joins TRBV28 to TRBJ2-7, with D possibly being TRBD1 or TRBD2 (5 bases each). The CDR3 is 15 residues long. Trimming left V 3 bases short and J 0 bases short, with 12 bases between. Germline CDR1 is MDHEN and CDR2 is SYDVKM.